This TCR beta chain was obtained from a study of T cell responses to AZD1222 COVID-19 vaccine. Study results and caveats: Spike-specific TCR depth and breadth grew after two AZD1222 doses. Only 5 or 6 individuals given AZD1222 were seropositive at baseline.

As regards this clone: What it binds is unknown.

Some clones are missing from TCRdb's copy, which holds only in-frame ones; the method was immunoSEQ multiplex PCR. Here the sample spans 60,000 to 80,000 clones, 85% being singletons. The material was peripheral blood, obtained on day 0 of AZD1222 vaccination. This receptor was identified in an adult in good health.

The CDR3 DNA reads TGTGCCAGCATCATGGGACAGCTAAGCCAAGAGACCCAGTACTTC. Its protein product is CASIMGQLSQETQYF. The genes are TRBV2 and TRBJ2-5; 7 nucleotides align to TRBD1. V lost 7 bases to trimming and J lost 1 base; unmatched junction nucleotides: 9. This CDR3 comprises 15 residues. Germline V CDR1 and CDR2: SNHLY, FYNNEI.